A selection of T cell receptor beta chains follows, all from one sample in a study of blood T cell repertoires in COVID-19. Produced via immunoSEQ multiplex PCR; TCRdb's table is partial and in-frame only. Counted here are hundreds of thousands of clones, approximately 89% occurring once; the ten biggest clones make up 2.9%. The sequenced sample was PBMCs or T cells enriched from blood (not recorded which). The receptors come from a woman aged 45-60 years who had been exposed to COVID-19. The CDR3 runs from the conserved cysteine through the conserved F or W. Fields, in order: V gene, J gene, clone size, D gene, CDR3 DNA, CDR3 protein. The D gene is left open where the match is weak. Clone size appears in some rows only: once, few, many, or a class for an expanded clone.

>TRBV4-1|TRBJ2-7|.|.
TGCGCCAGCAGCCAAGTATCGAGAGCTGCCCTCGAGCAGTACTTC
CASSQVSRAALEQYF
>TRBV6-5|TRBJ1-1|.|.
TGTGCCAGCAGTTACGTGGGCACGGACACTGAAGCTTTCTTT
CASSYVGTDTEAFF
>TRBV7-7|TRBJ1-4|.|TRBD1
TGTGCTAGCAGCTTAGCGTTTCGGGACAGGGGAAAGGGGGCAACTAATGAAAAACTGTTTTTT
CASSLAFRDRGKGATNEKLFF
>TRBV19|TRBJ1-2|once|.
TGTGCCAGTAGTATTGATTCAGGTTCCTATGGCTACACCTTC
CASSIDSGSYGYTF
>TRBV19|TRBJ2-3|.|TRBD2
TGTGCCAGTAGTTCTCATACTAGCGGGGCCACAGATACGCAGTATTTT
CASSSHTSGATDTQYF
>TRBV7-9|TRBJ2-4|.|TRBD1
TGTGCCAGCAGCTTAGCACAGGGGAGAAAGTACTTC
CASSLAQGRKYF
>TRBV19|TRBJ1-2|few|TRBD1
TGTGCCAGTAGTTCGGGACAGGGTGGATACTATGGCTACACCTTC
CASSSGQGGYYGYTF
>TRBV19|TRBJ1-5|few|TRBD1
TGTGCCAGTAGTATAGGGACAGGGAGTCAGCCCCAGCATTTT
CASSIGTGSQPQHF
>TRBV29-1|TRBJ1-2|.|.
TGCAGCGGACAGGATTACTATGGCTACACCTTC
CSGQDYYGYTF
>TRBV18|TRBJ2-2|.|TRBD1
TGTGCCAGCTCACCAACTGGGACAGGGGTCACCGGGGAGCTGTTTTTT
CASSPTGTGVTGELFF
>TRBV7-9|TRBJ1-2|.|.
TGTGCCAGCAGCCCCGCGGGAGTCCACTATGGCTACACCTTC
CASSPAGVHYGYTF
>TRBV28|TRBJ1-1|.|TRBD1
TGTGCCAGCAGTTTTGCCCGACAGGGTTGGAACACTGAAGCTTTCTTT
CASSFARQGWNTEAFF
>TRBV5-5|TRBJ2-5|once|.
TGTGCCAGCAGCTTGGTGGCAGAAGAGACCCAGTACTTC
CASSLVAEETQYF
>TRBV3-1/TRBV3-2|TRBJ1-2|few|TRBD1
TGTGCCAGCAGCCAAGACGGGTCGGGACAGATAGATGGCTACACCTTC
CASSQDGSGQIDGYTF
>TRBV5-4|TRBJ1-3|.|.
TGTGCCAGCAAAGGGGTGGGAAACACCATATATTTT
CASKGVGNTIYF
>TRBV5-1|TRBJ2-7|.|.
TGCGCCAGCAGGTCGGGGATGGGACTCGAGCAGTACTTC
CASRSGMGLEQYF
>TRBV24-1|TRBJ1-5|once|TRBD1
TGTGCCACCAGTGACCGCGGACAGGGGGTGAGTCAGCCCCAGCATTTT
CATSDRGQGVSQPQHF
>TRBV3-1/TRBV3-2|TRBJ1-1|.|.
TGTGCCAGCAGCCAAGATTCAGGTTTTAGTGAAGCTTTCTTT
CASSQDSGFSEAFF
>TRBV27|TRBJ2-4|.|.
TGTGCCAGCAGTCCCCAGCAGGGAACCCACGGCATTCAGTACTTC
CASSPQQGTHGIQYF
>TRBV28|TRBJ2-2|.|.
TGTGCCAGCAGTTTGCCCCCACAGGGCTTGGGTCGGACCGGGGAGCTGTTTTTT
CASSLPPQGLGRTGELFF
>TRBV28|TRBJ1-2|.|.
TGTGCCAGCATGGAGGGCAACTATGGCTACACCTTC
CASMEGNYGYTF
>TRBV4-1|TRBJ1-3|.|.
TGCGCCAGCAGCCAAGATATACCGGGGTTTGGAAACACCATATATTTT
CASSQDIPGFGNTIYF
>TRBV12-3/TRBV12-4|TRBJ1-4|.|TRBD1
TGTGCCAGCACCCACAGGGGTGAAAAACTGTTTTTT
CASTHRGEKLFF
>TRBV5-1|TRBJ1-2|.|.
TGCGCCAGCAGCTTTTCAAGTCGACTAGGCTATGGCTACACCTTC
CASSFSSRLGYGYTF
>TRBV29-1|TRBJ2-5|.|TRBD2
TGCAGCGTTGAAGACCCGACTAGCGGGGGTAACTTTGAGACCCAGTACTTC
CSVEDPTSGGNFETQYF
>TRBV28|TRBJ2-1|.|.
TGTGCCAGCAGTTCCCCGGGACAAGGGAACAATGAGCAGTTCTTC
CASSSPGQGNNEQFF
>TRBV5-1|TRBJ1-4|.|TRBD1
TGCGCCAGCAGCCAGGCAGGACAGGTTACGGAAAAACTGTTTTTT
CASSQAGQVTEKLFF
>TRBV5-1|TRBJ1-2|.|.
TGCGCCAGCAGTCCTAGGACGGCAGGGCTTGGCTACACCTTC
CASSPRTAGLGYTF
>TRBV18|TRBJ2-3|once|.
TGTGCCAGCTCACCAGCAGGAACAGATACGCAGTATTTT
CASSPAGTDTQYF
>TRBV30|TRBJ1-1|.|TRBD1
TGTGCCTGGAGTTGGACAGGCCCTGAAGCTTTCTTT
CAWSWTGPEAFF
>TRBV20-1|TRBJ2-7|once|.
TGCAGTGCTAGAGAGATTACAGGAACCTACTTC
CSAREITGTYF
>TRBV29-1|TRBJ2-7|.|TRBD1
TGCAGCGTTGAATCCCGGCAGGGGGCCCACGAGCAGTACTTC
CSVESRQGAHEQYF
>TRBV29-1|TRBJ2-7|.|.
TGCAGCGTTGTACAGGGTTACGAGCAGTACTTC
CSVVQGYEQYF
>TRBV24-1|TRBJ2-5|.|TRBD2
TGTGCCACCAGTGGTGGGGCGGGGGGGAAACAAGAGACCCAGTACTTC
CATSGGAGGKQETQYF
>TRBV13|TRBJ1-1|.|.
TGTGCCAGCAGCTCAGACAGGCGGAGAGCTTTCTTT
CASSSDRRRAFF
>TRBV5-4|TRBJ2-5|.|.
TGTGCCAGCAGCCCCGACATGTTAGAGACCCAGTACTTC
CASSPDMLETQYF
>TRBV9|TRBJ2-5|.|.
TGTGCCAGCAGCCCGGACCAAGAGACCCAGTACTTC
CASSPDQETQYF
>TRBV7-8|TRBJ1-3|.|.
TGTGCCAGCAGCTGGGGGCAGAGCTCTGGAAACACCATATATTTT
CASSWGQSSGNTIYF
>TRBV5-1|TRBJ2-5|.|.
TGCGCCAGCAGCTTTAAGGGGCCTCAAGAGACCCAGTACTTC
CASSFKGPQETQYF
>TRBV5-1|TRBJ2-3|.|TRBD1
TGCGCCAGCAGCATGGACAGGGGCACAGATACGCAGTATTTT
CASSMDRGTDTQYF
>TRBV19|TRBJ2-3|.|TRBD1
TGTGCCTCGGACAGGGGAAGCACAGATACGCAGTATTTT
CASDRGSTDTQYF
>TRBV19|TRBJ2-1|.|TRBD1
TGTGCCAGTAGTACCACCGGGACAGGGGTCCATGAGCAGTTCTTC
CASSTTGTGVHEQFF
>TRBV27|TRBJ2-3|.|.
TGTGCCAGCAGTTTAACGACGTACGGGGCAGATACGCAGTATTTT
CASSLTTYGADTQYF
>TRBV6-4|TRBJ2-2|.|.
TGTGCCAGCAGCCCCGCAGGGGTTGGAACCGGGGAGCTGTTTTTT
CASSPAGVGTGELFF
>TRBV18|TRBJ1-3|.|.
TGTGCCAGCTCACCACTTATCTCACAGGACTCTGGAAACACCATATATTTT
CASSPLISQDSGNTIYF
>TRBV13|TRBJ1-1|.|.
TGTGCCAGCAGCTTAGAGGGCGGGATCCTTAACACTGAAGCTTTCTTT
CASSLEGGILNTEAFF
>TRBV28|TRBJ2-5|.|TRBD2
TGTGCCAGCAGTTCCCCTAGCGGGGGGGCGGAGACCCAGTACTTC
CASSSPSGGAETQYF
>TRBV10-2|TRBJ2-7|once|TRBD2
TGCGCCAGCAGAATTAGCGGGGGCATCACTTACGAGCAGTACTTC
CASRISGGITYEQYF
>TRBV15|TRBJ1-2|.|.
TGTGCCACCAGCCGGACGAGGACAGAGAACTATGGCTACACCTTC
CATSRTRTENYGYTF
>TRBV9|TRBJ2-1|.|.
TGTGCCAGCAGCGTAGGTGGGGGGGCCGATGAGCAGTTCTTC
CASSVGGGADEQFF
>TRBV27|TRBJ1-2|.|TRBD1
TGTGCCAGCAATCCCCGTGGCAGGGGGAATGGCTACACCTTC
CASNPRGRGNGYTF
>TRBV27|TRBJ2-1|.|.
TGTGCCAGCAGTTTACGCGTCGGGCCCGACGGGATCGACCAGTTCTTC
CASSLRVGPDGIDQFF
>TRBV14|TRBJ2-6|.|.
TGTGCCAGCAGCCAAGACTCGGTCTTCTACAACGTCCTGACTTTC
CASSQDSVFYNVLTF
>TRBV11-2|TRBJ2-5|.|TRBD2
TGTGCCAGCAGCTTCGGGCGGGGGGCTCAGGGAGAGACCCAGTACTTC
CASSFGRGAQGETQYF
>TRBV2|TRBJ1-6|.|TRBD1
TGTGCCAGCAGGCCGCGGACAGGGGGAATAGGGTCACCCCTCCACTTT
CASRPRTGGIGSPLHF
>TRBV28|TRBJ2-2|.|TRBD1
TGTGCCAGCAGGGGAACAGGGGGTCGTACCGGGGAGCTGTTTTTT
CASRGTGGRTGELFF